This T cell receptor beta chain derives from a study of Graves' ophthalmopathy and Graves' hyperthyroidism. Turning to the study itself: The authors collected peripheral blood at initial diagnosis, before any treatment.

This CDR3 contains 18 residues. Germline CDR1 and CDR2: SGDLS and YYNGEE. After removal of 0 bases from V and 0 bases from J, the junction contained 6 bases not matched to a gene. As concerns this clonotype: Its antigen is not known.

From fresh peripheral blood, approximately 10 ml in volume, the PBMCs were obtained. Amplification of TCR beta CDR3 regions used RNA transcripts. The authors performed first-round RT-PCR with HTBI primers and then a second-round multiplex PCR. TCRdb ran MiXCR on the multiplex PCR reads and lists one entry per CDR3 protein. This repertoire shows about 220,000 distinct CDR3 sequences, roughly 21% found once; its top ten account for about 40%. Study conclusions and caveats: Thyroid clonotypes that were expanded above 0.001 frequency mostly also appeared in blood.

V and J are TRBV9 and TRBJ2-6, with 7 bases identical to TRBD1. The clonotype was recovered from a woman aged 45-60 years with Graves' ophthalmopathy. The specimen sequenced was peripheral blood. CDR3 bases: TGTGCCAGCAGCGTAGCGACAGGGTTAAACTCTGGGGCCAACGTCCTGACTTTC. Its translation is CASSVATGLNSGANVLTF. Together with reference TRBV9 and TRBJ2-6, the CDR3 gives the full variable domain: DSGVTQTPKHLITATGQRVTLRCSPRSGDLSVYWYQQSLDQGLQFLIQYYNGEERAKGNILERFSAQQFPDLHSELNLSSLELGDSALYFCASSVATGLNSGANVLTFGAGSRLTVL.